This T cell receptor beta chain was sequenced in a study of identical twins. Per germline, CDR1 LNHNV and CDR2 YYDKDF (reference sequence). Trimming pared 0 bases from V and 7 bases from J, leaving 15 bases between. The CDR3 is made up of 15 amino acids. A single record per CDR3 protein comes from TCRdb applying MiXCR to the 5' RACE reads. The sample holds about 890,000 distinct CDR3 sequences; approximately 13% are singletons and the top ten take about 1.6%. A note on this clonotype: Its antigen remains unidentified.

General study results and limits: Cord blood's abundant beta clonotypes had fewer insertions, unlike memory repertoires. Cross-sectional statistics, not tracking of the same donors, supported the conclusions.

This same sample was also taken into another study, of yellow fever vaccine responses in identical twins. That publication notes: It has been reported that, in twins, the vaccine T cell response seemed partly convergent and partly personalized.

This chain uses TRBV15 with TRBJ2-5; TRBD1 or TRBD2 may be the D gene (5 bases each). The TCR sequence derives from a woman between 18 and 29 years old in good health. The sample consisted of PBMCs. The CDR3 bases are TGTGCCACCAGCAGAGATGGGACCCCGGGAAGGACCCAGTACTTC. This sequence encodes CATSRDGTPGRTQYF.